This T cell receptor (beta chain) is from a study of early T cells in non-severe SARS-CoV-2 infection. Study in general: Bulk RNA from unsorted whole blood was sequenced; chains were unpaired.

Unique molecular identifiers were added to individual cDNA molecules. TCRdb passed the 5' RACE reads through MiXCR, listing each CDR3 protein once. The sample includes about 110,000 distinct CDR3 sequences, over 9.5% of them seen just once. The junction had 7 bases not matched to a gene; V was cut back by 0 bases and J by 5 bases. The CDR3 runs 16 residues. CDR1 and CDR2 from the germline V gene are SGHAT and FQDESV (reference sequence). Study-level findings and limits: A preference for anti-spike CD8 responses marked VDJdb matching, which missed private and CD4 specificities.

This clonotype was picked up many times. As yet, its antigen is unknown. The chain carries TRBV11-1 and TRBJ2-5; TRBD1 matches 9 bases. The sequencing here drew on whole blood, taken at baseline. The receptor was isolated from an adult who was a healthcare worker with PCR-confirmed SARS-CoV-2 infection or an uninfected control (not recorded which). For the CDR3, the DNA is TGTGCCAGCAGCTTAGCCTTGGACAGGGGCCGGGAGACCCAGTACTTC. Translation: CASSLALDRGRETQYF.